A selection of T cell receptor beta chains follows, all from one sample in a study of OX40 agonist ivuxolimab in advanced cancers. TCRdb's copy holds only in-frame clones and misses some; the assay was immunoSEQ multiplex PCR. The table has tens of thousands of clones, about nine tenths seen once. The starting material was CD4+ or CD8+ T cells sorted from blood, obtained in a trial of the OX40 agonist ivuxolimab. Source of these receptors: an adult with an advanced solid tumor such as melanoma, head and neck, liver or kidney cancer. Each CDR3 is given with its conserved first and last residue. The order of the fields is CDR3 length, D gene, clone size, J gene, V gene, CDR3 protein, CDR3 DNA. D genes are given only for firm matches. Size tells how often a clone was seen (once, few, many) or the class of an expanded clone, and some rows leave it out.

>16|.|.|TRBJ2-6|TRBV2
CASSELESAGANVLTF
TGTGCCAGCAGTGAACTCGAATCAGCTGGGGCCAACGTCCTGACTTTC
>17|TRBD1|.|TRBJ1-6|TRBV5-1
CASSAGSGQPNNSPLHF
TGCGCCAGCAGCGCCGGATCGGGACAGCCCAATAATTCACCCCTCCACTTT
>14|TRBD2|.|TRBJ2-5|TRBV19
CASSNPPSGRAQYF
TGTGCCAGTAGTAATCCCCCTAGCGGGAGGGCCCAGTACTTC
>16|TRBD1|.|TRBJ2-7|TRBV27
CASSAPRDRGSYEQYF
TGTGCCAGCAGTGCTCCCCGGGACAGGGGTTCCTACGAGCAGTACTTC
>14|.|.|TRBJ1-1|TRBV2
CASSSTTGRTEAFF
TGTGCCAGCAGCTCTACCACAGGGCGGACTGAAGCTTTCTTT
>16|.|.|TRBJ2-7|TRBV5-1
CASSPWTASLGGEQYF
TGCGCCAGCAGCCCCTGGACAGCCTCGCTGGGGGGCGAGCAGTACTTC
>13|.|.|TRBJ2-1|TRBV30
CATARGGYNEQFF
TGTGCCACCGCTCGCGGAGGCTACAATGAGCAGTTCTTC
>14|TRBD2|.|TRBJ2-3|TRBV6-6
CASAGAGVTDTQYF
TGTGCCAGCGCCGGAGCGGGGGTGACAGATACGCAGTATTTT
>14|TRBD1|.|TRBJ2-7|TRBV6-5
CASSNRQGPYEQYF
TGTGCCAGCAGTAACCGACAGGGACCCTACGAGCAGTACTTC
>14|.|once|TRBJ1-3|TRBV19
CASSTDMRGNTIYF
TGTGCCAGTAGTACGGACATGAGAGGAAACACCATATATTTT
>17|TRBD1|.|TRBJ1-1|TRBV28
CASSPPGTGIQNTEAFF
TGTGCCAGCAGTCCCCCAGGGACAGGGATACAGAACACTGAAGCTTTCTTT
>13|TRBD1|.|TRBJ1-2|TRBV7-8
CASSRRDRGGYTF
TGTGCCAGCAGCCGCCGGGACAGGGGGGGCTACACCTTC
>16|TRBD1|.|TRBJ2-5|TRBV27
CASRPHGTGGEETQYF
TGTGCCAGCCGCCCCCACGGGACAGGGGGGGAAGAGACCCAGTACTTC
>16|TRBD1|.|TRBJ2-7|TRBV4-1
CASSEGQGFLTYEQYF
TGCGCCAGCAGCGAGGGACAGGGCTTTCTGACCTACGAGCAGTACTTC
>14|.|.|TRBJ2-5|TRBV2
CASTPGRTGETQYF
TGTGCCAGCACCCCCGGGAGAACCGGGGAGACCCAGTACTTC
>13|.|.|TRBJ2-7|TRBV6-5
CASSYSQAYEQYF
TGTGCCAGCAGTTATTCCCAAGCCTACGAGCAGTACTTC
>16|.|once|TRBJ2-7|TRBV6-5
CASSYTPGTLMNEQYF
TGTGCCAGCAGTTACACTCCCGGGACATTGATGAACGAGCAGTACTTC
>14|.|.|TRBJ1-1|TRBV7-3
CASSLSAANTEAFF
TGTGCCAGCAGCTTAAGTGCAGCTAACACTGAAGCTTTCTTT
>16|.|.|TRBJ1-4|TRBV18
CASSQGAGKTNEKLFF
TGTGCCAGCTCACAAGGAGCAGGGAAAACTAATGAAAAACTGTTTTTT
>15|TRBD1|few|TRBJ1-2|TRBV11-2
CASSPTGTGVLGYTF
TGTGCCAGCAGCCCTACCGGGACAGGGGTTTTGGGCTACACCTTC
>16|TRBD2|.|TRBJ2-1|TRBV2
CASSEGGITIMNGQFF
TGTGCCAGCAGTGAGGGAGGGATAACCATAATGAATGGGCAGTTCTTC
>16|TRBD1|few|TRBJ1-1|TRBV10-3
CAISEGPGQGVTEAFF
TGTGCCATCAGTGAGGGTCCGGGACAGGGGGTCACTGAAGCTTTCTTT
>12|.|.|TRBJ2-2|TRBV9
CASSVETGELFF
TGTGCCAGCAGCGTAGAAACCGGGGAGCTGTTTTTT
>13|.|.|TRBJ2-7|TRBV12-2
CASRPRQGCEQYF
TGTGCAAGTCGCCCCAGACAGGGTTGCGAGCAGTACTTC
>15|TRBD1|.|TRBJ1-4|TRBV27
CASRGQGPPNEKLFF
TGTGCCAGCAGGGGACAGGGGCCTCCTAATGAAAAACTGTTTTTT
>13|.|once|TRBJ1-2|TRBV12-5
CASGERQAYGYTF
TGTGCTAGTGGTGAAAGACAGGCCTATGGCTACACCTTC
>17|.|.|TRBJ2-6|TRBV19
CASSKLTGLSGANVLTF
TGTGCCAGTAGCAAGCTGACAGGCCTCTCTGGGGCCAACGTCCTGACTTTC
>16|TRBD1|.|TRBJ2-3|TRBV11-2
CASSPAGTAVADTQYF
TGTGCCAGCAGCCCAGCCGGGACAGCGGTAGCAGATACGCAGTATTTT
>13|.|.|TRBJ2-2|TRBV5-4
CASSLALAGELFF
TGTGCCAGCAGCTTGGCGCTAGCCGGGGAGCTGTTTTTT
>14|.|.|TRBJ2-3|TRBV5-5
CASTRSGYTDTQYF
TGTGCCAGCACCAGGTCGGGCTACACAGATACGCAGTATTTT
>13|.|once|TRBJ2-2|TRBV28
CASSLSSPGELFF
TGTGCCAGCAGTCTCAGTTCACCGGGGGAGCTGTTTTTT
>15|.|.|TRBJ2-3|TRBV18
CASSPQTGHTDTQYF
TGTGCCAGCTCACCACAGACGGGCCACACAGATACGCAGTATTTT
>16|.|once|TRBJ1-5|TRBV7-2
CASSLAGTASNQPQHF
TGTGCCAGCAGCTTAGCGGGAACAGCTAGCAATCAGCCCCAGCATTTT
>13|.|.|TRBJ2-2|TRBV9
CASNRGNTGELFF
TGTGCCAGCAATCGTGGAAACACCGGGGAGCTGTTTTTT
>13|.|.|TRBJ1-5|TRBV29-1
CSVVTGLNQPQHF
TGCAGCGTTGTGACAGGCCTAAATCAGCCCCAGCATTTT
>15|.|.|TRBJ1-4|TRBV6-6
CASSTSGATNEKLFF
TGTGCCAGCAGTACATCAGGGGCAACTAATGAAAAACTGTTTTTT
>12|.|.|TRBJ2-2|TRBV6-1
CASSVEAGELFF
TGTGCCAGCAGTGTTGAGGCCGGGGAGCTGTTTTTT
>13|TRBD1|.|TRBJ2-7|TRBV5-4
CASSPDRAYEQYF
TGTGCCAGCAGCCCGGACAGGGCCTACGAGCAGTACTTC
>13|.|few|TRBJ2-7|TRBV6-1
CASSEVRAYEQYF
TGTGCCAGCAGTGAAGTCAGGGCCTACGAGCAGTACTTC
>13|.|.|TRBJ1-1|TRBV11-3
CASSLIRGTEAFF
TGTGCCAGCAGCTTAATCCGTGGAACTGAAGCTTTCTTT
>14|.|.|TRBJ2-7|TRBV2
CASHGAGWSYEQYF
TGTGCCAGTCATGGGGCAGGGTGGTCCTACGAGCAGTACTTC
>13|.|.|TRBJ2-7|TRBV30
CAWGRQDFYEQYF
TGTGCCTGGGGAAGACAGGACTTCTACGAGCAGTACTTC
>13|TRBD1|.|TRBJ2-7|TRBV11-3
CASSRGQGFKQYF
TGTGCCAGCAGCCGAGGACAGGGGTTTAAGCAGTACTTC
>15|.|.|TRBJ1-1|TRBV28
CASSLTGRTNTEAFF
TGTGCCAGCAGTTTGACAGGACGGACGAACACTGAAGCTTTCTTT
>14|.|.|TRBJ2-1|TRBV7-9
CASSAMGGGGEQFF
TGTGCCAGCAGCGCGATGGGAGGGGGAGGTGAGCAGTTCTTC